The 3 T cell receptor beta chains presented below share a single source sample, sequenced in a study of blood T cells in healthy people across ages. Together with a sample-barcoded 5' primer, a J-beta primer mix was included in a second PCR lasting roughly 6 to 12 cycles. TCRdb passed the 5' RACE reads through MiXCR, listing each CDR3 protein once. The table includes 700,000 to 950,000 distinct CDR3 sequences, more than 45% detected once. The sequenced sample was blood. The receptors originated from a man aged 25-45 years in good health.

Only one count was recorded for this clonotype. V is TRBV4-3 and J is TRBJ2-3; no definite D call. Trimming took off 1 base at V and 1 base at J, with 9 bases between the two ends. This CDR3 comprises 15 residues. Germline loops: CDR1 LGHNA, CDR2 YSLEER. DNA of the CDR3: TGCGCCAGCAGCCAAGTTTCACAGCGCACAGATACGCAGTATTTT. Translated: CASSQVSQRTDTQYF.

The gene calls are TRBV10-3 and TRBJ2-5, with D unresolved. The ends were cut back, 5 bases at V and 5 bases at J, with 12 bases in the middle. Germline CDR1 and CDR2: ENHRY and SYGVKD. This CDR3 has 13 residues. CDR3 bases: TGTGCCATCAGTACGGGCTTCGGGGAGACCCAGTACTTC. It encodes CAISTGFGETQYF.

This clonotype was seen only once. This chain connects TRBV12-3 or TRBV12-4 to TRBJ1-2; D unclear. This CDR3 contains 13 residues. The V end lost 3 bases, the J end lost 2 bases, and 7 bases lay between the germline ends. In DNA, the CDR3 is TGTGCCAGCAGTTTGACCCACAACTATGGCTACACCTTC. This gives the protein CASSLTHNYGYTF.